Following are 19 T cell receptor beta chains from one sample sequenced in a study of cytomegalovirus exposure and HLA in healthy donors. Vbeta (60) and Jbeta (13) primers were used in the PCR. TCRdb's table, derived via immunoSEQ multiplex PCR, lists solely in-frame clones and lacks some. The sample lists around 220,000 clones, 83% seen once, with about 1.4% in the top ten. Sequencing was performed on PBMCs. All receptors come from a girl aged 5 to 17 in good health and CMV-seronegative.

The rearrangement links TRBV7-3 to TRBJ2-3; 15 nucleotides agree with TRBD2. The germline CDR1 and CDR2 sequences are SGHTA and FQGTGA. This CDR3 has 20 residues. V was clipped by 1 base and J by 1 base; unmatched bases: 9. This chain's CDR3 is CASSLRDPGLAGGGTDTQYF. In DNA, the CDR3 is TGTGCCAGCAGCTTAAGGGACCCGGGACTAGCGGGAGGTGGCACAGATACGCAGTATTTT.

The chain joins TRBV11-3 to TRBJ2-6; TRBD1 matches 11 bases. With V trimmed by 3 bases and J by 1 base, 5 bases remained unmatched. Germline loops: CDR1 SGHNT, CDR2 YENEEA. The CDR3 has 18 amino acids. CDR3 in DNA: TGTGCCAGCAGCTTTTCCGGGACAGGGGGTTCTGGGGCCAACGTCCTGACTTTC. It yields the protein CASSFSGTGGSGANVLTF.

The V and J genes are TRBV30 and TRBJ1-5; TRBD1 matches at 7 bases. The CDR3 runs to 13 residues. Germline lookup yields CDR1 GTSNPN and CDR2 SVGIG (reference sequence). J gave up 7 bases and V 2 bases, and 5 bases lay outside the gene matches. CDR3: CAWSLQGFQPQHF. The CDR3 bases are TGTGCCTGGAGTCTACAGGGGTTCCAGCCCCAGCATTTT.

This chain joins TRBV27 and TRBJ1-2; 9 bases match TRBD1. V lost 3 bases to trimming and J lost 2 bases; unmatched junction nucleotides: 10. Germline CDR1 MNHEY, CDR2 SMNVEV (reference sequence). The CDR3 is 17 residues long. CDR3 DNA sequence: TGTGCCAGCAGTTTCTCCCGACAGGGGGTATGGAACTATGGCTACACCTTC. Residues: CASSFSRQGVWNYGYTF.

The V call is TRBV18, the J call TRBJ2-2; D unresolved. Germline CDR1 is KGHSH and CDR2 is LQKENI. The V end was cut by 5 bases, the J end by 1 base, with 11 bases between. This CDR3 spans 15 amino acids. The CDR3, as DNA: TGTGCCAGCTCAATTGGTCGACAGAACACCGGGGAGCTGTTTTTT. Amino acids: CASSIGRQNTGELFF.

The CDR3 region is CASSLGTATNEKLFF. The DNA for the CDR3 is TGTGCCAGCAGCTTAGGGACAGCAACTAATGAAAAACTGTTTTTT. This chain connects TRBV11-2 to TRBJ1-4, with D possibly matching TRBD1 (6 bases). There are 15 residues in the CDR3. The V gene's germline CDR1 is SGHAT and CDR2 FQNNGV. Trimming cost V 1 base and J 0 bases, with 6 bases left between them.

CDR3 nucleotide sequence: TGCGCCAGCAGCTTGCCGAGGGGGGGCTCGGGGAACACTGAAGCTTTCTTT. Encoded protein: CASSLPRGGSGNTEAFF. This sequence joins TRBV5-1 and TRBJ1-1; the D gene is possibly TRBD1 (6 bases). The CDR3 is 17 residues long. V dropped 1 base and J dropped 1 base, with 17 bases sitting between them. CDR1 SGHRS and CDR2 YFSETQ come from the germline V gene.

The V and J genes are TRBV9 and TRBJ2-2, with D maybe TRBD2 (6 bases). V shed 2 bases and J shed 2 bases, with 16 bases lying between them. The CDR3 totals 17 residues. Germline values: CDR1 SGDLS, CDR2 YYNGEE. Here the CDR3 reads CASSVEVVADNTGELFF. CDR3 bases: TGTGCCAGCAGCGTCGAGGTCGTAGCGGACAACACCGGGGAGCTGTTTTTT.

In this sample, this clone turned up once. The V call is TRBV11-3, the J call TRBJ1-1; 7 bases fit TRBD1. CDR1 SGHNT and CDR2 YENEEA come from the germline V gene. Trimming at V came to 4 bases and at J to 7 bases, leaving 6 bases not matched to a gene. The CDR3 covers 13 residues. The CDR3 bases are TGTGCCAGCAGCTCGACAGGGACGGGTGAAGCTTTCTTT. Its protein is CASSSTGTGEAFF.

CDR3 region: CSASSGGPGELFF. The CDR3 bases are TGCAGCGCTTCTAGCGGGGGGCCCGGGGAGCTGTTTTTT. The V and J genes are TRBV29-1 and TRBJ2-2; TRBD2 matches 11 bases. CDR3 length equals 13 residues. The J segment lost 6 bases and the V segment lost 7 bases, leaving 4 bases of the junction unmatched. Germline CDR1 is SQVTM and CDR2 is ANQGSEA.

The chain carries TRBV6-1 and TRBJ2-1; 7 bases are a match to TRBD2. The junction had 10 bases not matched to a gene; V was cut back by 7 bases and J by 4 bases. CDR3 length equals 15 residues. Per the germline V gene, CDR1 is MNHNS and CDR2 is SASEGT. DNA of the CDR3: TGTGCCAGCAAAAGAGAAGCGGGGCTATACAATGAGCAGTTCTTC. It is translated as CASKREAGLYNEQFF.

The genes are TRBV18 and TRBJ1-6; D is possibly TRBD1 (6 bases). The CDR3 extends over 16 amino acids. Germline lookup yields CDR1 KGHSH and CDR2 LQKENI. The V and J ends lost 1 base and 5 bases respectively, with 12 bases between them. The CDR3 DNA sequence: TGTGCCAGCTCACCACGCCAGGGGCAGAATAATTCACCCCTCCACTTT. This sequence encodes CASSPRQGQNNSPLHF. Filled out from reference TRBV18 and TRBJ1-6, the complete variable domain reads NAGVMQNPRHLVRRRGQEARLRCSPMKGHSHVYWYRQLPEEGLKFMVYLQKENIIDESGMPKERFSAEFPKEGPSILRIQQVVRGDSAAYFCASSPRQGQNNSPLHFGNGTRLTVT.

The J gene is TRBJ1-1, the V gene TRBV18; maybe TRBD1 (5 bases). Trimming pared 0 bases from V and 0 bases from J, leaving 8 bases between. Germline assignment: CDR1 KGHSH and CDR2 LQKENI. CDR3 length: 15 residues. CDR3 in DNA: TGTGCCAGCTCACCACCCGACAGATTGAACACTGAAGCTTTCTTT. Encoded protein: CASSPPDRLNTEAFF.

The chain links TRBV9 to TRBJ2-5, with 12 positions matching TRBD1. The germline V gene has CDR1 SGDLS and CDR2 YYNGEE. V lost 0 bases to trimming and J lost 3 bases; unmatched junction nucleotides: 3. This CDR3 is 16 amino acids long. The CDR3 DNA sequence: TGTGCCAGCAGCGTAGCTGGGACAGGGGGCGAAGAGACCCAGTACTTC. Amino acids: CASSVAGTGGEETQYF.

This clone was observed a few times. This chain connects TRBV19 to TRBJ1-5; D may be TRBD1 (5 bases). This CDR3 contains 17 residues. Between the trimmed V and J ends, which lost 7 bases and 0 bases, there was a span of 19 bases. CDR1 LNHDA and CDR2 SQIVND come from the germline V gene (reference sequence). The CDR3 region is CASKGQGFLYSNQPQHF. The CDR3 nucleotides read TGTGCCAGTAAGGGGCAGGGATTTCTCTATAGCAATCAGCCCCAGCATTTT. Full variable domain (missing parts from reference TRBV19 and TRBJ1-5): DGGITQSPKYLFRKEGQNVTLSCEQNLNHDAMYWYRQDPGQGLRLIYYSQIVNDFQKGDIAEGYSVSREKKESFPLTVTSAQKNPTAFYLCASKGQGFLYSNQPQHFGDGTRLSIL.

The chain joins TRBV28 to TRBJ1-1; TRBD1 aligns across 10 bases. Germline V gene data show CDR1 as MDHEN and CDR2 as SYDVKM. This CDR3 contains 15 residues. Trimming removed 8 bases from V and 1 base from J; junction bases left unmatched: 7. CDR3 in DNA: TGTGCCAGCGGGAGACAGGGGGCAGAGAACACTGAAGCTTTCTTT. This sequence encodes CASGRQGAENTEAFF.

The chain joins TRBV6-5 to TRBJ2-1; TRBD2 agrees at 12 bases. Losses at the gene ends were 2 bases for V and 8 bases for J; bases not matched to a gene: 4. This CDR3 has 15 amino acids. Looked up from germline, CDR1 is MNHEY and CDR2 is SVGAGI. The CDR3 DNA follows: TGTGCCAGCAGTTACGCTAGCGGGAGGGGCGATGAGCAGTTCTTC. Translated: CASSYASGRGDEQFF.

The genes are TRBV5-1 and TRBJ2-5, with 8 bases aligning to TRBD1. The DNA matches TRBJ2-7 better at its end, which makes the J call doubtful. This CDR3 is 16 amino acids long. In germline, CDR1 is SGHRS, CDR2 YFSETQ. CDR3: CASSWAVGRGPYEQYF. The CDR3 nucleotides read TGCGCCAGCAGCTGGGCAGTCGGCAGGGGGCCCTACGAGCAGTACTTC.

CDR3 in amino acids: CASNRASGNTGELFF. The CDR3 DNA follows: TGTGCCAGCAATCGGGCTAGCGGGAACACCGGGGAGCTGTTTTTT. The rearrangement links TRBV6-1 to TRBJ2-2, with TRBD2 identical over 7 bases. Germline lookup yields CDR1 MNHNS and CDR2 SASEGT. Losses at the gene ends were 7 bases for V and 1 base for J; bases not matched to a gene: 6. This CDR3 comprises 15 residues.